One sample yielded the 7 T cell receptor beta chains listed below, sequenced in a study of response to subunit inactivated influenza vaccine. TCRdb re-called the RT-PCR reads through MiXCR, storing one row per CDR3 protein. Of about 180,000 distinct CDR3 sequences detected, about 10% appear once; the ten largest clones hold around 40%. The source material was CD8+ T cells sorted from PBMCs, sampled around 2 years after vaccination. Receptors originate from a man aged 45 to 70 who received an inactivated influenza vaccine.

This clonotype has more than one count but fewer than ten. J is TRBJ2-7 and V is TRBV7-2; the D is unclear. V gave up 2 bases and J gave up 1 base, with 6 bases separating them. From germline, CDR1 is SGHTA and CDR2 FQGNSA. The CDR3 is 13 amino acids. Written as DNA, the CDR3 is TGTGCCAGCAGCTTAACCGAGTCCTACGAGCAGTACTTC. Encoded protein: CASSLTESYEQYF.

This clonotype has more than one count but fewer than ten. The genes are TRBV24-1 and TRBJ2-1; D is unresolved. This CDR3 has 13 residues. V dropped 1 base and J dropped 7 bases, with 7 bases sitting between them. From germline, CDR1 is KGHDR and CDR2 SFDVKD. CDR3 nucleotides: TGTGCCACCAGTGATTTTCGAGTAAATGAGCAGTTCTTC. It translates to CATSDFRVNEQFF.

This clonotype was recorded a few times. The chain recombines TRBV4-3 with TRBJ2-3; D gene ambiguous. The germline V gene has CDR1 LGHNA and CDR2 YSLEER. This CDR3 region has 17 residues. The V and J ends lost 4 bases and 0 bases respectively, with 17 bases between them. CDR3 nucleotides: TGCGCCAGCAGCCCAGGTCCGGGTTCATCTAGCACAGATACGCAGTATTTT. This translates into CASSPGPGSSSTDTQYF.

V and J are TRBV2 and TRBJ1-5, with D possibly matching TRBD1 (6 bases). CDR1 is SNHLY and CDR2 is FYNNEI in the germline V gene. The ends were cut back, 6 bases at V and 3 bases at J, with 12 bases in the middle. The CDR3 has 14 amino acids. CDR3 loop: CASSAGTNNQPQHF. In DNA form, the CDR3 reads TGTGCCAGCAGCGCCGGGACAAACAATCAGCCCCAGCATTTT.

The J gene is TRBJ2-2, the V gene TRBV20-1, with TRBD2 matching 13 bases. This CDR3 spans 15 amino acids. Unmatched junction bases numbered 2, after V lost 4 bases and J lost 3 bases. Germline CDR1 is DFQATT and CDR2 is SNEGSKA (reference sequence). CDR3 loop: CSAKGLAGDTGELFF. For the CDR3, the DNA is TGCAGTGCTAAAGGACTAGCGGGAGACACCGGGGAGCTGTTTTTT.

This clonotype has ten or more counts. The chain carries TRBV11-2 and TRBJ1-6, with 7 nucleotides matching TRBD1. This CDR3 has 15 amino acids. Germline V gene data show CDR1 as SGHAT and CDR2 as FQNNGV. Losses at the gene ends were 5 bases for V and 7 bases for J; bases not matched to a gene: 8. The CDR3: CASSPQTGRNSPLHF. Written as DNA, the CDR3 is TGTGCCAGCAGCCCCCAGACAGGGAGGAATTCACCCCTCCACTTT.

This clonotype was counted at least ten times. The chain combines TRBV7-6 with TRBJ2-7, with D perhaps being TRBD1 or TRBD2 (5 bases each). The CDR3 is 15 residues long. V dropped 5 bases and J dropped 0 bases, with 14 bases sitting between them. The germline gives CDR1 SGHVS, CDR2 FNYEAQ. CDR3 protein: CASSPQRGSSYEQYF. The CDR3 DNA follows: TGTGCCAGCAGCCCACAGAGGGGAAGCTCCTACGAGCAGTACTTC.